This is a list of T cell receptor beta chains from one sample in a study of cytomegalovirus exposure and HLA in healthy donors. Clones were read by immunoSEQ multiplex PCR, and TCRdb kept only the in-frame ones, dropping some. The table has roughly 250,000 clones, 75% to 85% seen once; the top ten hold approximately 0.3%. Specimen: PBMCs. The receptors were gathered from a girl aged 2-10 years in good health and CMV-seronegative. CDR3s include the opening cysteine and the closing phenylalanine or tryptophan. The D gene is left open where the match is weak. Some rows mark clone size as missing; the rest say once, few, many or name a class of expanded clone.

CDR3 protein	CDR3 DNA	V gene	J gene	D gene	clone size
CASSLAGVGQFF	TGTGCCAGCAGCTTAGCAGGGGTTGGACAGTTCTTC	TRBV7-8	TRBJ2-1	NA	few
CASSRSAVYNEQFF	TGTGCCAGCAGCCGCTCAGCGGTCTACAATGAGCAGTTCTTC	TRBV6-1	TRBJ2-1	NA	once
CASSHMSGSPLHF	TGTGCCAGCAGCCACATGTCGGGTTCACCCCTCCACTTT	TRBV7-9	TRBJ1-6	NA	NA
CASSSNGGRGDTEAFF	TGTGCCAGCAGCTCAAATGGGGGCAGGGGGGACACTGAAGCTTTCTTT	TRBV13	TRBJ1-1	TRBD1	NA
CASSLVAGGTDTQYF	TGTGCCAGCAGCTTGGTGGCGGGAGGGACAGATACGCAGTATTTT	TRBV5-6	TRBJ2-3	TRBD2	NA
CASSLVAGDYEQYF	TGTGCCAGCAGTTTGGTGGCAGGGGACTACGAGCAGTACTTC	TRBV28	TRBJ2-7	NA	NA
CASRRNSEAFF	TGTGCCAGCCGGAGGAACTCTGAAGCTTTCTTT	TRBV27	TRBJ1-1	NA	NA
CASSGVSEGREQYF	TGTGCCAGCAGTGGGGTTTCGGAGGGCAGGGAGCAGTACTTC	TRBV6-1	TRBJ2-7	NA	NA
CASSAGQGGETQYF	TGTGCCAGCAGCGCCGGACAGGGAGGAGAGACCCAGTACTTC	TRBV9	TRBJ2-5	TRBD1	NA
CASRRVPWRDTEAFF	TGTGCCAGTAGAAGGGTCCCTTGGAGGGACACTGAAGCTTTCTTT	TRBV19	TRBJ1-1	NA	NA
CASSLDSWRAKNIQYF	TGTGCCAGCAGCTTGGACTCCTGGAGGGCCAAAAACATTCAGTACTTC	TRBV7-9	TRBJ2-4	NA	NA
CASSPEAGSYNEQFF	TGCGCCAGCAGCCCAGAAGCGGGCTCCTACAATGAGCAGTTCTTC	TRBV5-1	TRBJ2-1	NA	NA
CASSSSRRTSRTQETQYF	TGTGCCAGCAGCTCCAGCCGCCGGACTTCCCGAACCCAAGAGACCCAGTACTTC	TRBV28	TRBJ2-5	NA	NA
CASSLGDTTDTQYF	TGCGCCAGCAGCTTGGGGGACACCACAGATACGCAGTATTTT	TRBV5-1	TRBJ2-3	NA	NA
CASSSWTGENTEAFF	TGTGCCAGCAGTTCCTGGACAGGAGAGAACACTGAAGCTTTCTTT	TRBV28	TRBJ1-1	TRBD1	NA
CNAVEGEGNQPQHF	TGCAACGCCGTTGAGGGGGAAGGCAATCAGCCCCAGCATTTT	TRBV29-1	TRBJ1-5	NA	NA
CASSLGGTGNTEAFF	TGTGCCAGCAGCTTAGGAGGGACAGGAAACACTGAAGCTTTCTTT	TRBV11-3	TRBJ1-1	TRBD1	few
CASSLTRPNYEQYF	TGCGCCAGCAGCTTGACTAGGCCGAACTACGAGCAGTACTTC	TRBV5-1	TRBJ2-7	NA	NA
CSVVGVTEAFF	TGCAGCGTTGTAGGGGTCACTGAAGCTTTCTTT	TRBV29-1	TRBJ1-1	NA	NA
CASSADTNYGYTF	TGTGCCAGCAGTGCCGACACAAACTATGGCTACACCTTC	TRBV6-1	TRBJ1-2	NA	NA
CASSVGGTGYTF	TGTGCCAGCAGCGTAGGCGGCACTGGCTACACCTTC	TRBV9	TRBJ1-2	NA	NA
CASSLIGQYSGQETQYF	TGCGCCAGCAGCTTGATTGGACAGTACTCCGGGCAAGAGACCCAGTACTTC	TRBV5-1	TRBJ2-5	NA	NA
CASSLLGLAGVGQFF	TGTGCCAGCAGCTTATTGGGACTAGCGGGAGTAGGGCAGTTCTTC	TRBV13	TRBJ2-1	TRBD2	few
CASRPPRGNSYNEQFF	TGTGCCAGCAGACCACCGCGGGGGAACTCCTACAATGAGCAGTTCTTC	TRBV7-9	TRBJ2-1	TRBD2	NA
CASSVGGGNDNEQFF	TGTGCCAGCAGCGTAGGTGGAGGAAACGACAATGAGCAGTTCTTC	TRBV9	TRBJ2-1	NA	NA
CASSLESYEQYF	TGTGCCAGCAGCTTGGAGTCCTACGAGCAGTACTTC	TRBV5-6	TRBJ2-7	NA	NA
CASSPQLGDTEAFF	TGTGCCAGCAGCCCACAGTTGGGAGACACTGAAGCTTTCTTT	TRBV11-2	TRBJ1-1	NA	NA
CASSETSGRADDTQYF	TGCGCCAGCAGCGAGACTAGCGGGAGGGCCGACGATACGCAGTATTTT	TRBV5-1	TRBJ2-3	TRBD2	NA
CASRYTGTSGQETQYF	TGTGCCAGCAGGTACACCGGGACTAGCGGCCAAGAGACCCAGTACTTC	TRBV28	TRBJ2-5	TRBD2	NA
CASSKVMSGVDTEAFF	TGTGCCAGCAGCAAGGTTATGTCGGGAGTGGACACTGAAGCTTTCTTT	TRBV21-1	TRBJ1-1	NA	NA
CASSLGQGKAFF	TGTGCCAGCAGCTTAGGACAGGGGAAAGCTTTCTTT	TRBV11-2	TRBJ1-1	TRBD1	NA
CASSFHTGTGFQPQHF	TGTGCCAGCAGCTTCCATACCGGGACAGGGTTTCAGCCCCAGCATTTT	TRBV7-9	TRBJ1-5	TRBD1	NA
CASSMLTGVYEQYF	TGTGCCAGTAGTATGTTGACAGGGGTCTACGAGCAGTACTTC	TRBV19	TRBJ2-7	TRBD1	NA
CASSRLAGGGQYF	TGTGCCAGCAGCCGGCTAGCGGGAGGTGGGCAGTATTTT	TRBV5-4	TRBJ2-3	TRBD2	NA